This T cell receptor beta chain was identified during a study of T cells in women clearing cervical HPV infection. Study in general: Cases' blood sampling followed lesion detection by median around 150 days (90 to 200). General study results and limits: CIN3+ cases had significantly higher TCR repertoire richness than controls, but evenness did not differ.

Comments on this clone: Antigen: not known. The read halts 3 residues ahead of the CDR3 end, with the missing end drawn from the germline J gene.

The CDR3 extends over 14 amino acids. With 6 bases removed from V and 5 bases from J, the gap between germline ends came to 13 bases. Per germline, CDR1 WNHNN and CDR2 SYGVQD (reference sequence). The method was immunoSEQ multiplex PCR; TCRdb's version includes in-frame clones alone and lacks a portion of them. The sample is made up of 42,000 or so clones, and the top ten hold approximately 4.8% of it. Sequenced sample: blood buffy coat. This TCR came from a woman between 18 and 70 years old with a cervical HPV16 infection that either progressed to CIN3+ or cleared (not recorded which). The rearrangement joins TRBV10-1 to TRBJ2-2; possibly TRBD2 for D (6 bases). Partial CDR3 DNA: TGCGCCAGCAGGGCGGGGATTGAGACCGGGGAG. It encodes CASRAGIETGE. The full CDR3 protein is CASRAGIETGELFF.